This entry concerns a single T cell receptor (beta chain). This sample is drawn from a study of PD-L1 blockade in urothelial cancer. For the study at large: The patients' atezolizumab therapy, 1,200 mg intravenously every 3 weeks, started in the mid-2010s.

The V gene end was trimmed by 0 bases and the J gene end by 8 bases; junction bases not matched to a gene: 6. The V gene's germline CDR1 is SGDLS and CDR2 YYNGEE. This CDR3 comprises 14 residues. Profiling relied on immunoSEQ multiplex PCR, and the TCRdb table lists in-frame clones only, not all of them. The sample includes just over 20,000 clones, 70% to 90% of them seen just once. Individual patients had between 1 and 8 samples, taken pretreatment and on-treatment. The V call is TRBV9, the J call TRBJ1-2; 8 positions match TRBD1. The sequence came from a man over 45 with urothelial cancer. This material consisted of PBMCs, taken around atezolizumab (anti-PD-L1) treatment. CDR3 coding DNA: TGTGCCAGCAGCGTAGGGTCGCAGGGGGCCGGCTACACCTTC. Its protein product is CASSVGSQGAGYTF.